This T cell receptor (beta chain) was identified in a study of T-cell reconstitution after alpha-beta-depleted transplantation in children. General study results and limits: Reported findings indicate that, about two months after transplant, alpha-beta T cells came from several hundred expanded clones, which were derived from non-depleted graft cells. Among T cells one year after transplant, newly produced cells accounted for most counts and diversity. Certain patients had high TCRbeta diversity at day 60, and it came from recipient T cells and thymic progenitors that survived.

During its preparation, the TCRbeta library received unique molecular identifiers. TCRdb fed the PCR reads into MiXCR, producing one record per CDR3 protein. The sample has over 100,000 distinct CDR3 sequences; around 10% are singletons. With respect to this clonotype: Its cognate antigen is unknown.

Per germline, CDR1 DFQATT and CDR2 SNEGSKA (reference sequence). The CDR3 has 15 amino acids. The germline V and J ends were trimmed by 4 bases and 5 bases, with 17 bases remaining between them. J is TRBJ1-4 and V is TRBV20-1; a possible D gene is TRBD1 (6 bases). The input for sequencing was PBMCs, taken before TCRalphabeta/CD19-depleted stem cell transplant. The receptor was isolated from a boy between 2 and 10 years old with acute lymphoblastic leukemia, due to receive a stem cell transplant. In DNA, the CDR3 is TGCAGTGCTAACGGGAGGGGGATCGGGAATGAAAAACTGTTTTTT. Translating it yields CSANGRGIGNEKLFF.